Within the sample, the clone carrying this T cell receptor (beta chain) is medium-sized (0.01 to 0.1%). What it recognizes is unknown. Naive CD4+ T cells were purified with Tregs depleted by CD25. TCRdb analysed the 5' RACE reads with MiXCR anew, one entry per CDR3 protein. Of almost 9,000 distinct CDR3 sequences listed, 27% are singletons. Findings and caveats of the study: Larger-cohort validation covered only one TCR beta V-J rearrangement. In terms of TCR gene usage, tumor memory CD4+ T cells clustered together with blood and lymph node memory CD4+ cells, as well as with lymph node naive CD4+ cells. Tumor Tregs overlapped most with tumor, then blood, naive CD4+ cells.

The sequence was collected from a female donor with breast cancer. Material: naive CD4+ T cells sorted from a lymph node. Regarding subset: naive CD4+ T cells, CD4+CD45RA+CD25-.

The CDR3 DNA is TGCAGTGCAAAGGGGCGAGGGGGGCTGGAGACCCAGTACTTC. Translated: CSAKGRGGLETQYF. The rearrangement links TRBV20-1 to TRBJ2-5; D tentatively reads TRBD1 or TRBD2 (6 bases each). Germline CDR1 reads DFQATT; CDR2 reads SNEGSKA (reference sequence). The germline V and J ends were trimmed by 6 bases and 5 bases, with 19 bases remaining between them. The CDR3 extends over 14 amino acids.